Shown below are 11 T cell receptor beta chains from a single sample sequenced in a study of cytomegalovirus exposure and HLA in healthy donors. Vbeta (60) and Jbeta (13) primers were used in the PCR. Repertoires were generated with immunoSEQ multiplex PCR, while TCRdb's copy carries only in-frame clones and drops some. This sample's clone table lists around 26,000 clones. Sequenced material: PBMCs. The receptors derive from a male donor in good health and CMV-seropositive.

This chain joins TRBV1 and TRBJ1-1; the DNA was not compared with TRBD1, the D call given in the table. TRBV1 corresponds to a pseudogene. This CDR3 spans 17 amino acids. CDR3 coding DNA: TGCACCAGCAGCCCGGGACAGGGGATTGGTGTGACCACTGAAGCTTTCTTT. Protein product: CTSSPGQGIGVTTEAFF.

The genes are TRBV18 and TRBJ1-5; maybe TRBD1 (6 bases). Trimming cost V 2 bases and J 1 base, with 6 bases left between them. The CDR3 totals 14 residues. The germline V gene has CDR1 KGHSH and CDR2 LQKENI. The CDR3 spells CASSPGQSNQPQHF. CDR3 in DNA: TGTGCCAGCTCACCAGGACAGAGCAATCAGCCCCAGCATTTT.

The J gene is TRBJ1-6, the V gene TRBV19, with D tentatively TRBD1 (5 bases). Trimming removed 7 bases from V and 2 bases from J, with 15 bases in between. Germline CDR1 LNHDA, CDR2 SQIVND (reference sequence). The CDR3 contains 16 residues. This CDR3 reads CASTRQGWTYNSPLHF. CDR3 nucleotides: TGTGCCAGTACCCGTCAGGGTTGGACCTATAATTCACCCCTCCACTTT.

The chain is built from TRBV6-6 and TRBJ2-7; 9 bases fit TRBD1. The CDR3 is 14 amino acids. V lost 4 bases to trimming and J lost 5 bases; unmatched junction nucleotides: 6. CDR1 is MNHNY and CDR2 is SVGAGI in the germline V gene (reference sequence). In nucleotides, the CDR3 is TGTGCCAGCAGTTCCGGGACAGGGAAAGACGAGCAGTACTTC. Protein sequence: CASSSGTGKDEQYF.

The chain recombines TRBV6-1 with TRBJ1-5, with D maybe TRBD1 (6 bases). Trimming removed 2 bases from V and 3 bases from J, with 14 bases in between. In germline, CDR1 is MNHNS, CDR2 SASEGT. The CDR3 spans 16 residues. This chain's CDR3 is CASSEWPQGNNQPQHF. The CDR3 DNA sequence: TGTGCCAGCAGTGAATGGCCACAGGGAAACAATCAGCCCCAGCATTTT.

The J gene is TRBJ1-2, the V gene TRBV6-5; D is unresolved. Germline lookup yields CDR1 MNHEY and CDR2 SVGAGI. CDR3 length: 11 amino acids. V lost 5 bases to trimming and J lost 4 bases, with 5 bases between them. CDR3 nucleotides: TGTGCCAGCAGTGACACCTATGGCTACACCTTC. It specifies CASSDTYGYTF.

This chain joins TRBV29-1 and TRBJ2-2; 12 bases match TRBD2. The CDR3 is 15 residues long. Germline V lookup: CDR1 SQVTM, CDR2 ANQGSEA. V lost 5 bases and J lost 4; bases outside the gene matches: 5. CDR3 nucleotides: TGCAGCGTTCCTAGCGGGAGGGCTGTCACCGGGGAGCTGTTTTTT. Translation: CSVPSGRAVTGELFF.

This chain joins TRBV7-9 and TRBJ2-7; D not certain. Per the germline V gene, CDR1 is SEHNR and CDR2 is FQNEAQ (reference sequence). Trimming cost V 2 bases and J 6 bases, with 8 bases left between them. The CDR3 is 12 amino acids. The CDR3 nucleotides are TGTGCCAGCAGCTTACTTCCCCTCGAGCAGTACTTC. Residues: CASSLLPLEQYF.

The chain is built from TRBV6-1 and TRBJ2-7; 11 bases agree with TRBD2. This CDR3 comprises 15 residues. Germline V lookup: CDR1 MNHNS, CDR2 SASEGT. Trimming removed 4 bases from V and 3 bases from J; junction bases left unmatched: 5. Here the CDR3 reads CASSASGTSGYEQYF. Written as DNA, the CDR3 is TGTGCCAGCAGTGCTTCGGGGACTAGCGGCTACGAGCAGTACTTC.

The V and J genes are TRBV30 and TRBJ2-4, with 7 bases matching TRBD1. Germline CDR1 is GTSNPN and CDR2 is SVGIG (reference sequence). J gave up 0 bases and V 4 bases, and 6 bases lay outside the gene matches. The length of the CDR3 is 15 residues. This CDR3 is CAWMGTDLAKNIQYF. The CDR3 bases are TGTGCCTGGATGGGGACAGATCTAGCCAAAAACATTCAGTACTTC.

The rearrangement links TRBV6-6 to TRBJ1-4; 10 bases are a match to TRBD1. Trimming removed 2 bases from V and 6 bases from J; junction bases left unmatched: 6. The CDR3 is 16 residues long. Germline values: CDR1 MNHNY, CDR2 SVGAGI (reference sequence). CDR3 protein: CASSYGRDRGDEKLFF. The CDR3 region has the DNA TGTGCCAGCAGTTACGGGCGGGACAGGGGAGATGAAAAACTGTTTTTT.